This T cell receptor (beta chain) was profiled in a study of cytomegalovirus exposure and HLA in healthy donors. Study context: HLA-typed donors were the source of tens of millions of unique TCRs held in an early data release.

Study findings and constraints: High sensitivity and specificity were reportedly achieved when the classifier diagnosed cytomegalovirus status. TCR beta V- and J-gene trimming was later associated with a missense DCLRE1C variant.

The PCR employed 60 Vbeta primers together with 13 Jbeta primers. Produced via immunoSEQ multiplex PCR; TCRdb's table is partial and in-frame only. The repertoire holds 150,000 to 200,000 clones, approximately 70% seen once, with less than 3.5% in the top ten. Concerning this clone itself: Its antigen is not identified.

The CDR3 has 15 residues. V was cut by 5 bases and J by 2 bases, with 13 bases left in between. Germline V gene lookup returns CDR1 SGHVS and CDR2 FNYEAQ. Sequenced material: PBMCs. This rearrangement joins TRBV7-6 to TRBJ2-1; TRBD2 is a possible D gene (6 bases). The sequence was collected from a woman in her forties in good health and CMV-seropositive. CDR3 DNA: TGTGCCAGCAGCCCTCGGGAGTATCCCTACAATGAGCAGTTCTTC. This codes for CASSPREYPYNEQFF.